Each of the 5 T cell receptor beta chains below was sequenced from the same sample in a study of CD8 T cells in Susac syndrome. An amount of RNA that ranged from about 0.45 to 1 ug was reverse transcribed with random hexamers. Each CDR3 protein is one row after TCRdb ran MiXCR on the immunoSEQ multiplex PCR reads. Among 100,000 to 150,000 distinct CDR3 sequences listed, 80% were seen once. The sample consisted of CD8+ T cells from PBMCs. The source is a human donor with multiple sclerosis.

The genes are TRBV1 and TRBJ2-2; TRBD2 reflects the table's D call only, with no check against the DNA. TRBV1 corresponds to a pseudogene. The CDR3 has 17 residues. In DNA form, the CDR3 reads TGCACCAGCAGCCAAGATGAACAGCCGAGGGCTAGCGGGGAGCTGTTTTTT. It specifies CTSSQDEQPRASGELFF.

This chain links TRBV2 with TRBJ1-1; perhaps TRBD1 as D (6 bases). The V and J ends lost 2 bases and 4 bases respectively, with 8 bases between them. The germline gives CDR1 SNHLY, CDR2 FYNNEI. The CDR3 runs to 13 residues. CDR3 sequence: CASSETGSTEAFF. Written as DNA, the CDR3 is TGTGCCAGCAGTGAAACAGGGAGCACTGAAGCTTTCTTT.

This clonotype was recorded only once. The J gene is TRBJ2-5, the V gene TRBV2; no clear D. CDR1 is SNHLY, CDR2 FYNNEI, per germline. The ends were cut back, 5 bases at V and 3 bases at J, with 13 bases in the middle. The CDR3 is made up of 14 amino acids. The CDR3 DNA reads as TGTGCCAGCAGTTCTTTAGGCCGAGAAGAGACCCAGTACTTC. Amino acid sequence: CASSSLGREETQYF.

This sequence joins TRBV5-6 and TRBJ2-1; D is undetermined. The CDR3 has 12 residues. Germline V CDR1 and CDR2: SGHDT, YYEEEE. The V end was cut by 1 base, the J end by 7 bases, with 6 bases between. The CDR3 DNA reads as TGTGCCAGCAGCTTGTGGTGGAATGAGCAGTTCTTC. The encoded protein is CASSLWWNEQFF.

The rearrangement links TRBV6-1 to TRBJ2-2; D is undetermined. Germline CDR1 is MNHNS and CDR2 is SASEGT. The V end was cut by 7 bases, the J end by 5 bases, with 11 bases between. This CDR3 region has 13 residues. The CDR3 reads CASTFGETGELFF. CDR3 sequence (DNA): TGTGCCAGCACCTTCGGAGAGACCGGGGAGCTGTTTTTT.